This TCR beta chain was identified in a study of shared clonotypes between healthy human individuals (dated by TCRdb to 2020 to 2021). For context, the study as a whole: A couple of women and a few men aged 18 to 49 years were included in the cohort. For each donor, CD4 naive and CD4 memory were each run on three plates, CD8 naive on two plates, and CD8 memory on one plate. To increase sequencing depth and limit assay-specific biases, different laboratories used diverse techniques to prepare libraries and sequence TCR repertoires. The study deeply sequenced blood TCR repertoires of 5 or 6 healthy adults to estimate repertoire size and the extent of clonotype sharing between individuals. Each donor's leukapheresis produced roughly between roughly 0.85 and 9.5 billion PBMCs.

Using the deep immunoSEQ assay, TCR CDR3 regions were amplified from genomic DNA by multiplex PCR. For each cell subset, the extracted genomic DNA was distributed evenly across all wells of several immunoSEQ 96-well plates, and each plate served as one replicate. For sorted subsets, 150 to 250 ng genomic DNA, equal to some 28,000 T cell genomes, was loaded into each replicate PCR. Purified libraries were measured with a Qubit 3.0 fluorometer, size-checked on a Bioanalyzer 2100, and measured again with the KAPA Library Quantification kit. Every immunoSEQ 96-well plate was sequenced on a dedicated single-read 150-cycle Illumina NextSeq 550 flow cell. Turning to the authors' computational methods: Because only junctional sequences without quality scores were contained in the immunoSEQ output, filtering matching that applied to full-length reads could not be performed. Sequences were annotated with PyIR, a Python wrapper for IgBLAST v1.9, using IMGT germline references to assign V/J genes and CDR3. Reads were filtered out if the reads had weak V/J assignments (E-value above 1e-6), no CDR3, stop codons, out-of-frame junctions, or ambiguous translated residues. V3J clonotypes were defined as sequences sharing an identical inferred V gene, J gene, and CDR3 amino acid sequence. Percentage overlap between repertoires was computed as shared unique clonotypes divided by the size of the smaller repertoire. Three approaches were used to assess repertoire richness: RTK rarefaction, the Chao1 estimator, and Recon v2.1 estimates of unobserved clonotypes. For all TCRbeta clonotypes obtained by the gDNA method from four donors, generation probabilities were computed with OLGA. TCRdb took over this immuneACCESS table, retaining in-frame rearrangements with V and J assigned. Such tables are incomplete; in checked studies, under half of the missing clones stem from an unresolved V gene, and the remainder is unexplained. For V, J and clone size, that table is used; D and trimming come from the DNA. This sample comprises 2,100,000 or so clones, approximately 95% of them detected only once. More than 0.1% of the sample is in the top ten clones.

The germline V gene specifies MDHEN as CDR1 and SYDVKM as CDR2. V loses 5 bases of germline sequence and J loses 2 bases, and the interval between the two ends is 13 bases. The CDR3 spans 14 residues, from the cysteine through the phenylalanine. CDR3 DNA only is kept here, 42 bases in frame from base 1. As for this clone: The antigen it binds to is not known. No base qualities exist here, and no much larger clone lies one base off it.

Overall study outcomes, separate from this receptor: Because the study included a small number of donors, the genetic and exposure-history diversity represented was limited. Even with the large sequencing depth, rarefaction of the sorted-subset datasets indicated that sequencing was incomplete. Sampling was restricted to blood, and TCR repertoires in tissues likely differ from the TCR repertoires found in blood. Compared with non-shared clonotypes, the clonotypes found in all four sorted-subset donors had higher generation probabilities. Larger estimated clonotype richness was generally found for naive subsets than for memory subsets. Approximately 5% of naive CD4, 3.5% of naive CD8, 2.3% of memory CD4, and 0.4% of memory CD8 clonotypes were shared across several donors. Pairwise subsampling led to the expectation that sequencing depth would affect the degree of clonotype sharing among donors.

Healthy HIV-negative adults with no recently reported acute infections or vaccinations were included as donors. All donors were Caucasian adults living in Nashville, Tennessee, USA. CD4+ T cells were enriched by magnetic negative selection, after which naive cells were positively selected on CD45RA and the negative fraction was taken as the memory subset. Blood was obtained by leukapheresis, after which PBMCs were separated by Ficoll-Histopaque density gradient centrifugation and cryopreserved in liquid nitrogen vapor phase. Analytical flow cytometry was used to check the purity and quantity of every magnetically sorted T cell population. From each sorted fraction, genomic DNA was isolated and quantified by UV absorbance on a Nanodrop 2000c.

The sequence is built from TRBV28 and TRBJ2-7; a tentative D call is TRBD1 (6 bases match). This sequence originates from a man in his late teens or twenties in good health. Sequenced material: naive CD4+ T cells sorted from blood. In the paper's terms, the cell subset or site label means: CD45RA+ positively selected. The DNA sequence is as follows: TGTGCCAGCAGTCCTGGACAGTTGACCTACGAGCAGTACTTC. Its protein is CASSPGQLTYEQYF.